Listed below are T cell receptor beta chains from one sample, sequenced in a study of blood T cells in healthy people across ages. TCRdb passed the 5' RACE reads through MiXCR, listing each CDR3 protein once. The table records about 970,000 distinct CDR3 sequences, roughly half of them present only once. The specimen was blood. The receptors here all came from a woman aged 55-69 years in good health. CDR3s include the opening cysteine and the closing phenylalanine or tryptophan. The order of the fields is clone size, D gene, J gene, V gene, CDR3 protein, CDR3 DNA. The D gene is left open where the match is weak. Size values are once, few and many counts, or a class for expanded clones, and some rows have none.

size: -
D: TRBD2
J: TRBJ2-7
V: TRBV7-2
CDR3: CASSYRTSGSTPCEQYF
DNA: TGTGCCAGCAGCTATAGGACTAGCGGGTCGACTCCCTGCGAGCAGTACTTC

size: once
D: TRBD1
J: TRBJ1-1
V: TRBV29-1
CDR3: CSVEVWDRGGTEAFF
DNA: TGCAGCGTTGAGGTATGGGACAGGGGTGGCACTGAAGCTTTCTTT

size: -
D: -
J: TRBJ1-4
V: TRBV4-2
CDR3: CASSPDLVEKLFF
DNA: TGTGCCAGCAGCCCAGATTTAGTTGAAAAACTGTTTTTT

size: -
D: -
J: TRBJ1-2
V: TRBV19
CDR3: CASKQPPSYGYTF
DNA: TGTGCCAGTAAACAGCCACCATCCTATGGCTACACCTTC

size: -
D: -
J: TRBJ1-5
V: TRBV10-3
CDR3: CAISESTRQPQHF
DNA: TGTGCCATCAGTGAGTCGACTCGTCAGCCCCAGCATTTT

size: -
D: -
J: TRBJ2-7
V: TRBV10-3
CDR3: CAISVRIARDPYEQYF
DNA: TGTGCCATCAGTGTTCGCATCGCGCGGGATCCCTACGAGCAGTACTTC

size: -
D: TRBD2
J: TRBJ2-3
V: TRBV12-3/TRBV12-4
CDR3: CASSLARAGSDTQYF
DNA: TGTGCCAGCAGTTTAGCCAGAGCGGGGTCAGATACGCAGTATTTT

size: few
D: -
J: TRBJ2-7
V: TRBV3-1
CDR3: CASSHASFYEQYF
DNA: TGTGCCAGCAGCCACGCATCCTTCTACGAGCAGTACTTC

size: -
D: TRBD1
J: TRBJ2-7
V: TRBV27
CDR3: CASSLSYRGEQYF
DNA: TGTGCCAGCAGTTTATCGTACAGGGGCGAGCAGTACTTC

size: -
D: -
J: TRBJ2-3
V: TRBV7-2
CDR3: CASSLAGGGGTQYF
DNA: TGTGCCAGCAGCTTAGCGGGAGGAGGTGGTACGCAGTATTTT

size: -
D: -
J: TRBJ2-7
V: TRBV4-1
CDR3: CASSPARQFSSYEQYF
DNA: TGCGCCAGCAGCCCGGCGAGGCAGTTTAGCTCCTACGAGCAGTACTTC

size: -
D: -
J: TRBJ2-7
V: TRBV4-2
CDR3: CASSQELAVSSYEQYF
DNA: TGTGCCAGCAGCCAGGAGTTAGCGGTAAGCTCCTACGAGCAGTACTTC

size: -
D: TRBD2
J: TRBJ2-1
V: TRBV4-1
CDR3: CASSRDQRREGRSEQFF
DNA: TGCGCCAGCAGCCGAGATCAACGGCGGGAGGGCCGGAGTGAGCAGTTCTTC

size: many
D: TRBD1
J: TRBJ1-5
V: TRBV7-2
CDR3: CASSGRTGNQPQHF
DNA: TGTGCCAGCAGCGGAAGGACAGGGAATCAGCCCCAGCATTTT

size: few
D: -
J: TRBJ2-5
V: TRBV14
CDR3: CASSPNARVKQYF
DNA: TGTGCCAGCAGCCCGAACGCCCGGGTGAAGCAGTACTTC

size: -
D: -
J: TRBJ2-3
V: TRBV27
CDR3: CASSLKGVGTDTQYF
DNA: TGTGCCAGCAGTTTAAAGGGAGTTGGCACAGATACGCAGTATTTT

size: -
D: TRBD2
J: TRBJ2-1
V: TRBV12-3/TRBV12-4
CDR3: CASSLALAGVGEQFF
DNA: TGTGCCAGCAGTTTGGCACTAGCGGGAGTGGGTGAGCAGTTCTTC

size: -
D: -
J: TRBJ2-7
V: TRBV20-1
CDR3: CSARGYGTLSEQYF
DNA: TGCAGTGCTAGAGGATATGGGACCTTAAGCGAGCAGTACTTC

size: few
D: -
J: TRBJ2-5
V: TRBV12-3/TRBV12-4
CDR3: CASRRDGTETQYF
DNA: TGTGCCAGCAGAAGGGACGGGACTGAGACCCAGTACTTC

size: -
D: -
J: TRBJ2-2
V: TRBV4-3
CDR3: CASSQDEGGVATSTGELFF
DNA: TGCGCCAGCAGCCAAGACGAGGGCGGGGTGGCAACCTCCACCGGGGAGCTGTTTTTT

size: -
D: -
J: TRBJ2-7
V: TRBV20-1
CDR3: CSARDSSGYEQYF
DNA: TGCAGTGCTAGGGACTCAAGTGGGTACGAGCAGTACTTC

size: few
D: TRBD1
J: TRBJ2-7
V: TRBV7-2
CDR3: CASSITQGPSYEQYF
DNA: TGTGCCAGCAGCATTACACAGGGGCCTTCTTACGAGCAGTACTTC

size: few
D: TRBD1
J: TRBJ2-5
V: TRBV20-1
CDR3: CSARGDREGQYF
DNA: TGCAGTGCTAGGGGGGACAGGGAGGGCCAGTACTTC

size: once
D: -
J: TRBJ1-2
V: TRBV7-2
CDR3: CANSLDFRGSGYTF
DNA: TGTGCCAACAGCTTAGATTTCCGGGGCTCTGGCTACACCTTC

size: few
D: TRBD1
J: TRBJ2-7
V: TRBV14
CDR3: CASSQAIRARDRVYEQYF
DNA: TGTGCCAGCAGCCAAGCTATCCGCGCCCGGGACAGAGTCTACGAGCAGTACTTC

size: -
D: -
J: TRBJ2-5
V: TRBV3-1
CDR3: CASSQVWDQETQYF
DNA: TGTGCCAGCAGCCAAGTCTGGGACCAAGAGACCCAGTACTTC

size: once
D: TRBD2
J: TRBJ2-2
V: TRBV27
CDR3: CASSRLAGTPNTGELFF
DNA: TGTGCCAGCAGTAGACTAGCGGGAACCCCGAACACCGGGGAGCTGTTTTTT

size: few
D: -
J: TRBJ2-5
V: TRBV12-3/TRBV12-4
CDR3: CASSLATPQETQYF
DNA: TGTGCCAGCAGTTTGGCCACGCCCCAAGAGACCCAGTACTTC

size: -
D: -
J: TRBJ2-5
V: TRBV6-1
CDR3: CASSEITAKETQYF
DNA: TGTGCCAGCAGTGAGATAACAGCAAAAGAGACCCAGTACTTC

size: -
D: -
J: TRBJ2-1
V: TRBV7-3
CDR3: CASSPRGLDEQFF
DNA: TGTGCCAGCTCCCCCCGGGGGTTGGATGAGCAGTTCTTC

size: -
D: TRBD2
J: TRBJ2-7
V: TRBV20-1
CDR3: CSARGGLLGLAGAYEQYF
DNA: TGCAGTGCTAGAGGAGGCCTCCTAGGACTAGCGGGAGCCTACGAGCAGTACTTC